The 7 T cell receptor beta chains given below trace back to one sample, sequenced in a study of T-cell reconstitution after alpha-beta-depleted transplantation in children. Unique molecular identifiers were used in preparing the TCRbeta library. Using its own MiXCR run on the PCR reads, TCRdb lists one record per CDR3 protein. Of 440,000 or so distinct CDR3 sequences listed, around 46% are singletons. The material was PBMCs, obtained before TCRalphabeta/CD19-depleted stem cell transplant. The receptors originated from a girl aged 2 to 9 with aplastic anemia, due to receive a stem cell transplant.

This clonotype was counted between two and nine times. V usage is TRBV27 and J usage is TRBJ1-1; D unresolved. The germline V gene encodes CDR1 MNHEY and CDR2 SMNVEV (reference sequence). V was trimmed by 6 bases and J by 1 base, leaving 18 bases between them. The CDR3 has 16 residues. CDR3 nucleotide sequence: TGTGCCAGCAGCCGAAGGTGGCATGAGGGGAACACTGAAGCTTTCTTT. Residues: CASSRRWHEGNTEAFF.

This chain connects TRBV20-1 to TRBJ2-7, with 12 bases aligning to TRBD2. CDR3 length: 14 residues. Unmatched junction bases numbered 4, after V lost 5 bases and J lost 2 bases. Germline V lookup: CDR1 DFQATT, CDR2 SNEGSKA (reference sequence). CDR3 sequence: CSAGRLAGAYEQYF. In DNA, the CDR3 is TGCAGTGCTGGGAGACTAGCGGGGGCCTACGAGCAGTACTTC.

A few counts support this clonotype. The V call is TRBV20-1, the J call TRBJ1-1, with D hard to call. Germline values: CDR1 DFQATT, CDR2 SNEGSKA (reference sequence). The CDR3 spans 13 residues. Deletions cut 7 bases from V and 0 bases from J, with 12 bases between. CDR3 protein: CSEPGVMNTEAFF. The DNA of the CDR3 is TGCAGTGAGCCCGGGGTCATGAACACTGAAGCTTTCTTT.

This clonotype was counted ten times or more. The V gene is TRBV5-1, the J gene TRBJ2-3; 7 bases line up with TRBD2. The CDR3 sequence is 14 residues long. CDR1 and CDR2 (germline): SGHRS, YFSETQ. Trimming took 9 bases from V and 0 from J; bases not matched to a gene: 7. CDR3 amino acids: CATSSGISTDTQYF. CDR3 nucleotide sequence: TGCGCCACCTCTAGCGGAATCAGCACAGATACGCAGTATTTT. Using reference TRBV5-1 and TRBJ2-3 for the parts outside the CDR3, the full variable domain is KAGVTQTPRYLIKTRGQQVTLSCSPISGHRSVSWYQQTPGQGLQFLFEYFSETQRNKGNFPGRFSGRQFSNSRSEMNVSTLELGDSALYLCATSSGISTDTQYFGPGTRLTVL.

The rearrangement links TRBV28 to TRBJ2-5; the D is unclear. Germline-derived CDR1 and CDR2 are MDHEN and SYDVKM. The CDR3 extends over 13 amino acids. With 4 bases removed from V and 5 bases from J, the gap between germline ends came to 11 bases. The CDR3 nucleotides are TGTGCCAGCAGTTCCTCGGTTGGGGAGACCCAGTACTTC. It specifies CASSSSVGETQYF.

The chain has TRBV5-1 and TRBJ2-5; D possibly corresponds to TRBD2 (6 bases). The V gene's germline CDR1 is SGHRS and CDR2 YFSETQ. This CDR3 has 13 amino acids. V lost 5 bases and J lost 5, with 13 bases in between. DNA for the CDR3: TGCGCCAGCAGGGAGCCTGGAGGGGAGACCCAGTACTTC. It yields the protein CASREPGGETQYF. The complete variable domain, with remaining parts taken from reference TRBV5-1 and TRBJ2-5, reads KAGVTQTPRYLIKTRGQQVTLSCSPISGHRSVSWYQQTPGQGLQFLFEYFSETQRNKGNFPGRFSGRQFSNSRSEMNVSTLELGDSALYLCASREPGGETQYFGPGTRLLVL.

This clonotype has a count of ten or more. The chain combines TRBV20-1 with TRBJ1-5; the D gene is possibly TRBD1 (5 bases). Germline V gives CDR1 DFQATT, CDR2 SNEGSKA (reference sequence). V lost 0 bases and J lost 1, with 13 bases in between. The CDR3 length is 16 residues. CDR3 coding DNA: TGCAGTGCTAGAGAGGGGGGAGAGATAAGCAATCAGCCCCAGCATTTT. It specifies CSAREGGEISNQPQHF.